Shown below are 29 T cell receptor beta chains from a single sample sequenced in a study of patients and donors after allogeneic stem cell transplantation. TCRdb fed the RT-PCR reads into MiXCR, producing one record per CDR3 protein. The sample yields approximately 220,000 distinct CDR3 sequences, around 40% seen once. The sequenced material came from blood, either unsorted or a sorted T cell fraction (not recorded which). These TCRs come from a human donor who was either an allogeneic HSCT recipient or a stem cell or donor lymphocyte infusion donor (not recorded which). It is not recorded whose cells these are; they may come from a transplant donor.

This clonotype showed up just a few times. The CDR3 carries no conserved terminal phenylalanine or tryptophan, so it likely arises from a read error. This rearrangement joins TRBV7-9 to TRBJ1-1, with D maybe TRBD1 (6 bases). V lost 1 base and J lost 0, with 18 bases in between. The germline CDR1 and CDR2 sequences are SEHNR and FQNEAQ (reference sequence). The CDR3 has 18 residues. The CDR3 coding sequence is TGTGCCAGCAGCTTAGTAGGGGGACCGACATCCATGAACACTGAAGCTTTCCTT. Its translation is CASSLVGGPTSMNTEAFL.

The rearrangement uses TRBV28 and TRBJ2-3, with 11 bases identical to TRBD1. This CDR3 has 18 residues. J was trimmed by 3 bases and V by 4 bases; bases with no gene match: 12. The germline V gene encodes CDR1 MDHEN and CDR2 SYDVKM. Written as DNA, the CDR3 is TGTGCCAGCAGTTCCCTCCAATACGGGACAGGGGGAACAGATACGCAGTATTTT. This gives the protein CASSSLQYGTGGTDTQYF.

This clonotype was detected a few times. The rearrangement uses TRBV5-1 and TRBJ2-5; the D gene is possibly TRBD2 (6 bases). CDR3 length: 15 amino acids. V was shortened by 3 bases and J by 5 bases, with 17 bases between the two germline ends. Germline V lookup: CDR1 SGHRS, CDR2 YFSETQ. The CDR3 is CASSSLTSKIETQYF. CDR3 DNA sequence: TGCGCCAGCAGCTCGTTGACTAGTAAGATCGAGACCCAGTACTTC.

This clonotype was detected a few times. The chain employs TRBV7-2 and TRBJ1-1; no reliable D call. Trimming stripped 1 base from V and 11 bases from J, with 14 bases between. CDR1 SGHTA and CDR2 FQGNSA come from the germline V gene. The CDR3 length is 13 residues. For the CDR3, the DNA is TGTGCCAGCAGCTTAGTATATCGGAGGGCTGCTTTCTTT. Translation: CASSLVYRRAAFF.

This chain connects TRBV20-1 to TRBJ1-2; D possibly corresponds to TRBD1 (5 bases). V shed 6 bases and J shed 2 bases, with 16 bases lying between them. CDR1 DFQATT and CDR2 SNEGSKA come from the germline V gene (reference sequence). The CDR3 runs 14 residues. CDR3 sequence: CSARAGGVNYGYTF. In DNA, the CDR3 is TGCAGTGCCCGCGCCGGGGGAGTCAACTATGGCTACACCTTC.

The chain employs TRBV29-1 and TRBJ1-2; D possibly corresponds to TRBD1 (6 bases). The germline V and J ends were trimmed by 7 bases and 2 bases, with 14 bases remaining between them. CDR3 size: 13 residues. Germline V gene data show CDR1 as SQVTM and CDR2 as ANQGSEA. CDR3 DNA sequence: TGCAGCGCCAACGCCGGGACAAACTATGGCTACACCTTC. This sequence encodes CSANAGTNYGYTF. Full variable domain (outside the CDR3, taken from reference TRBV29-1 and TRBJ1-2): SAVISQKPSRDICQRGTSLTIQCQVDSQVTMMFWYRQQPGQSLTLIATANQGSEATYESGFVIDKFPISRPNLTFSTLTVSNMSPEDSSIYLCSANAGTNYGYTFGSGTRLTVV.

This rearrangement joins TRBV6-5 to TRBJ1-1; possible D gene TRBD1, 6 bases. The CDR3 has 17 residues. The V gene's germline CDR1 is MNHEY and CDR2 SVGAGI. Trimming took off 6 bases at V and 5 bases at J, with 25 bases between the two ends. This chain's CDR3 is CASSHPSLTGSRTEAFF. The DNA for the CDR3 is TGTGCCAGCAGCCACCCATCCCTAACAGGGTCCCGGACTGAAGCTTTCTTT.

The chain is built from TRBV5-1 and TRBJ1-4, with D unclear. The germline CDR1 and CDR2 sequences are SGHRS and YFSETQ. The CDR3 sequence is 15 residues long. V was pared by 0 bases and J by 8 bases, with 14 bases between. The CDR3 DNA reads TGCGCCAGCAGCTTGGATTCGCCGTCGAGGGAAAAACTGTTTTTT. Protein: CASSLDSPSREKLFF.

There are a few counts of this clonotype. The V and J genes are TRBV3-1 and TRBJ2-1, with no clear D. This CDR3 is 12 amino acids long. Germline CDR1 LGHDT, CDR2 YNNKEL (reference sequence). V lost 4 bases, J lost 3 bases, and 4 bases lay in between. This CDR3 is CASSRGYNEQFF. CDR3 sequence (DNA): TGTGCCAGCAGCCGGGGCTACAATGAGCAGTTCTTC.

This clonotype was recorded a few times. The rearrangement uses TRBV20-1 and TRBJ1-4; D not certain. This CDR3 is built from 13 residues. The V gene's germline CDR1 is DFQATT and CDR2 SNEGSKA (reference sequence). V was clipped by 3 bases and J by 5 bases, with 10 bases between them. CDR3 DNA sequence: TGCAGTGCTAGCCCGGACTTAAATGAAAAACTGTTTTTT. This sequence encodes CSASPDLNEKLFF.

V and J are TRBV4-1 and TRBJ2-2; D gene unclear. Trimming removed 2 bases from V and 0 bases from J, with 10 bases in between. The V gene's germline CDR1 is MGHRA and CDR2 YSYEKL. The CDR3 spans 16 residues. CDR3 sequence (DNA): TGCGCCAGCAGCCAAATTAGTGTACCGAACACCGGGGAGCTGTTTTTT. Its translation: CASSQISVPNTGELFF.

V gene TRBV3-1 combines with J gene TRBJ1-5, with D perhaps matching TRBD1 (5 bases). This CDR3 contains 13 residues. CDR1 and CDR2 (germline): LGHDT, YNNKEL (reference sequence). V was trimmed by 0 bases and J by 9 bases, leaving 9 bases between them. CDR3 sequence: CASSQDRAGPQHF. The CDR3 nucleotides are TGTGCCAGCAGCCAAGACAGGGCTGGGCCCCAGCATTTT.

This clonotype appeared a few times. This chain links TRBV4-3 with TRBJ1-3, with a possible D match to TRBD1 (6 bases). CDR1 is LGHNA and CDR2 is YSLEER in the germline V gene. V was cut by 2 bases and J by 2 bases, with 13 bases left in between. CDR3 length: 16 amino acids. CDR3 sequence reads: CASSQRGGATGNTIYF. The CDR3 DNA reads as TGCGCCAGCAGCCAAAGAGGGGGGGCGACTGGAAACACCATATATTTT.

The chain has TRBV9 and TRBJ2-1; 8 nucleotides line up with TRBD2. The ends lost 3 bases at V and 8 bases at J; junction bases unmatched: 10. Germline CDR1 reads SGDLS; CDR2 reads YYNGEE. There are 15 residues in the CDR3. The CDR3 DNA reads as TGTGCCAGCAGCGCAGTCGGGACTAGGGGTGATGAGCAGTTCTTC. It encodes CASSAVGTRGDEQFF.

This chain uses TRBV7-2 with TRBJ1-1, with D uncertain. V was shortened by 1 base and J by 1 base, with 7 bases between the two germline ends. Per the germline V gene, CDR1 is SGHTA and CDR2 is FQGNSA. The CDR3 is 14 amino acids. The CDR3 nucleotides read TGTGCCAGCAGCTTAGAGGCAACGAACACTGAAGCTTTCTTT. This encodes CASSLEATNTEAFF.

The chain joins TRBV20-1 to TRBJ1-2, with 9 bases that match TRBD1. Trimming cost V 5 bases and J 6 bases; bases outside gene matches: 4. Germline CDR1 reads DFQATT; CDR2 reads SNEGSKA (reference sequence). The CDR3 spans 12 residues. The CDR3 loop is CSARGQGHGYTF. The DNA of the CDR3 is TGCAGTGCTCGGGGACAGGGCCATGGCTACACCTTC.

This clonotype has just one count. The genes are TRBV2 and TRBJ1-6; no clear D. The CDR3 runs to 15 residues. Germline V lookup: CDR1 SNHLY, CDR2 FYNNEI. V lost 3 bases and J 5 bases, leaving 11 bases between the germline ends. The CDR3 protein is CASSEKRQNNSPLHF. The CDR3 DNA reads TGTGCCAGCAGTGAGAAGAGGCAGAATAATTCACCCCTCCACTTT.

The chain is built from TRBV2 and TRBJ2-1; D unresolved. The length of the CDR3 is 13 residues. Trimming removed 4 bases from V and 9 bases from J, with 13 bases in between. CDR1 SNHLY and CDR2 FYNNEI come from the germline V gene. The CDR3 bases are TGTGCCAGCAGTGGCATCCGGTCGGGTGAGCAGTTCTTC. Translation gives CASSGIRSGEQFF.

The chain uses TRBV29-1 and TRBJ2-5; possibly TRBD1 for D (6 bases). The CDR3 length is 14 residues. V was shortened by 6 bases and J by 5 bases, with 19 bases between the two germline ends. Germline CDR1 and CDR2: SQVTM and ANQGSEA. The CDR3 spells CSVARQVVSETQYF. CDR3 bases: TGCAGCGTCGCTCGACAGGTCGTTAGTGAGACCCAGTACTTC.

V gene TRBV6-2 or TRBV6-3 combines with J gene TRBJ1-3; D is ambiguous. V was shortened by 3 bases and J by 0 bases, with 9 bases between the two germline ends. The CDR3 sequence is 15 residues long. Germline CDR1 MNHEY, CDR2 SVGEGT. The CDR3 DNA follows: TGTGCCAGCAGTTATGGGGAAGTCTCTGGAAACACCATATATTTT. Translating gives CASSYGEVSGNTIYF.

V is TRBV10-3 and J is TRBJ2-2, with TRBD1 matching 10 bases. CDR1 ENHRY and CDR2 SYGVKD come from the germline V gene. V dropped 8 bases and J dropped 9; count of bases not matched to a gene: 6. The CDR3 extends over 13 amino acids. CDR3 amino acids: CAIRDRGIRELFF. The CDR3 DNA reads as TGTGCCATCCGGGACAGGGGTATCCGGGAGCTGTTTTTT.

This clonotype has a count of ten or more. The chain combines TRBV7-8 with TRBJ1-2; D gene ambiguous. V was pared by 2 bases and J by 7 bases, with 14 bases between. The CDR3 has 14 residues. Germline-derived CDR1 and CDR2 are SGHVS and FQNEAQ. Here the CDR3 reads CASSLTDELIGYTF. For the CDR3, the DNA is TGTGCCAGCAGCTTAACAGATGAGTTAATTGGCTACACCTTC.

The genes are TRBV12-3 or TRBV12-4 and TRBJ2-1; 7 positions match TRBD2. V lost 3 bases and J lost 3; bases outside the gene matches: 5. The CDR3 extends over 15 amino acids. CDR3 bases: TGTGCCAGCAGTTTTCGGGAGGAAGTCTACAATGAGCAGTTCTTC. Its translation is CASSFREEVYNEQFF.

The CDR3 region is CATSRDRGTHGYTF. For the CDR3, the DNA is TGTGCCACCAGCAGAGATAGGGGGACTCATGGCTACACCTTC. This chain joins TRBV15 and TRBJ1-2; D perhaps matches TRBD1 (6 bases). The CDR3 length is 14 residues. V was shortened by 0 bases and J by 6 bases, with 11 bases between the two germline ends. Germline assignment: CDR1 LNHNV and CDR2 YYDKDF (reference sequence). Combining the CDR3 with reference TRBV15 and TRBJ1-2 gives the whole variable domain DAMVIQNPRYQVTQFGKPVTLSCSQTLNHNVMYWYQQKSSQAPKLLFHYYDKDFNNEADTPDNFQSRRPNTSFCFLDIRSPGLGDTAMYLCATSRDRGTHGYTFGSGTRLTVV.

The chain carries TRBV3-1 and TRBJ1-1; weak D call: TRBD1 (5 bases). The V and J ends lost 1 base and 8 bases respectively, with 11 bases between them. CDR1 and CDR2 from the germline V gene are LGHDT and YNNKEL (reference sequence). This CDR3 is built from 13 residues. In DNA form, the CDR3 reads TGTGCCAGCAGCCAAGTTGAGGGGCGCGAAGCTTTCTTT. Translating gives CASSQVEGREAFF.

This clonotype was seen once. The chain uses TRBV28 and TRBJ2-7, with TRBD2 as a possible D gene (5 bases). This CDR3 contains 14 residues. The germline V gene has CDR1 MDHEN and CDR2 SYDVKM. The V end lost 2 bases, the J end lost 4 bases, and 12 bases lay between the germline ends. CDR3 loop: CASSLEGARYEQYF. For the CDR3, the DNA is TGTGCCAGCAGTTTAGAGGGCGCGAGATACGAGCAGTACTTC.

This chain links TRBV4-3 with TRBJ1-2; 7 bases are shared with TRBD1. The length of the CDR3 is 16 residues. The ends lost 1 base at V and 6 bases at J; junction bases unmatched: 11. CDR1 LGHNA and CDR2 YSLEER come from the germline V gene. This CDR3 is CASSQVSRGRVHGYTF. CDR3 in DNA: TGCGCCAGCAGCCAAGTCTCAAGGGGGCGGGTCCATGGCTACACCTTC.

The chain uses TRBV12-3 or TRBV12-4 and TRBJ2-7; possible D gene TRBD2, 6 bases. This CDR3 is 13 amino acids long. Deletions cut 6 bases from V and 2 bases from J, with 11 bases between. CDR3 bases: TGTGCCAGCAGCCCCGGGAGAGCCTACGAGCAGTACTTC. It specifies CASSPGRAYEQYF.

This clonotype has only one observation. The J gene is TRBJ2-7, the V gene TRBV24-1; D call uncertain. This CDR3 is built from 14 residues. Germline CDR1 reads KGHDR; CDR2 reads SFDVKD. V was clipped by 7 bases and J by 3 bases, with 15 bases between them. The CDR3 reads CATSGREWIYEQYF. DNA of the CDR3: TGTGCCACCAGCGGCCGAGAATGGATCTACGAGCAGTACTTC.